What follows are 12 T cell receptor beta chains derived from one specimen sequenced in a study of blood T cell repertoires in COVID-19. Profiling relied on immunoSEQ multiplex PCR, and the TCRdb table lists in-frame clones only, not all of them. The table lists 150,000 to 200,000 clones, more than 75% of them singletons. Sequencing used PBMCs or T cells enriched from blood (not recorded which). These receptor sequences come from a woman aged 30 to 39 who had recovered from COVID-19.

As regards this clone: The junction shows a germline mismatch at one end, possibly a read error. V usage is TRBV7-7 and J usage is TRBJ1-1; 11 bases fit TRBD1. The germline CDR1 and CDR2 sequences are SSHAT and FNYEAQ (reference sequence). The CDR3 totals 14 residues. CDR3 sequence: CASSPGQGATEAFF. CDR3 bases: TGTGCTAGCAGTCCCGGACAGGGGGCCACTGAAGCTTTCTTT.

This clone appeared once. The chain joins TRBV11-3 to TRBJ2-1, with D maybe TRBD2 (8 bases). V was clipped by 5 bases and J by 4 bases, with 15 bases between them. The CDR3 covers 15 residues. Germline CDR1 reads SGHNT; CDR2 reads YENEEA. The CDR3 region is CASSPRGGQYNEQFF. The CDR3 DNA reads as TGTGCCAGCAGCCCTCGGGGGGGACAGTACAATGAGCAGTTCTTC.

The CDR3 DNA follows: TGTGCCAGCAGCTTTAGGGGACTAGGCGATTCCACAGATACGCAGTATTTT. Protein product: CASSFRGLGDSTDTQYF. This chain uses TRBV11-2 with TRBJ2-3; 8 positions match TRBD2. The CDR3 extends over 17 amino acids. V shed 3 bases, J shed 2 bases, and the junction held 10 bases outside the gene matches. Per the germline V gene, CDR1 is SGHAT and CDR2 is FQNNGV. The variable domain in full, with the rest retrieved from reference TRBV11-2 and TRBJ2-3, is EAGVAQSPRYKIIEKRQSVAFWCNPISGHATLYWYQQILGQGPKLLIQFQNNGVVDDSQLPKDRFSAERLKGVDSTLKIQPAKLEDSAVYLCASSFRGLGDSTDTQYFGPGTRLTVL.

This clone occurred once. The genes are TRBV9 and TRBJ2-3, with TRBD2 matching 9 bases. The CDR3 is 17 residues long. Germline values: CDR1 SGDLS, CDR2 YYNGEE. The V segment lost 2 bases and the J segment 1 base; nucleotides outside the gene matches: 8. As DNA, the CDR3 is TGTGCCAGCAGCGTTTTGGAGCGGGAGGTCGGCACAGATACGCAGTATTTT. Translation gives CASSVLEREVGTDTQYF.

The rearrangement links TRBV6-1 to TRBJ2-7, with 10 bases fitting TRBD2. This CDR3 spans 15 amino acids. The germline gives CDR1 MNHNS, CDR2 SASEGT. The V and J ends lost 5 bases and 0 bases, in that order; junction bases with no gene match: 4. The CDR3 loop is CASSTGLADSYEQYF. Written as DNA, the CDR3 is TGTGCCAGCAGTACTGGACTAGCGGACTCCTACGAGCAGTACTTC.

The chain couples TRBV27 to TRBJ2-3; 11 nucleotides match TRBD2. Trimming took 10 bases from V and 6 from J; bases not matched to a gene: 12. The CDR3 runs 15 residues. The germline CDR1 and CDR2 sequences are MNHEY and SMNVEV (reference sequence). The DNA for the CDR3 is TGTGCCACAAAAAGCAGACTAGCGGGATCGGATACGCAGTATTTT. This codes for CATKSRLAGSDTQYF.

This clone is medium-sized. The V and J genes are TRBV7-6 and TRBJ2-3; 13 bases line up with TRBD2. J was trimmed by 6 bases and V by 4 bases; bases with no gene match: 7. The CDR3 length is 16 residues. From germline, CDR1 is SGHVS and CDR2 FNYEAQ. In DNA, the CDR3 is TGTGCCAGCAGCTCCGGGACTAGCGGGACTTGGGATACGCAGTATTTT. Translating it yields CASSSGTSGTWDTQYF.

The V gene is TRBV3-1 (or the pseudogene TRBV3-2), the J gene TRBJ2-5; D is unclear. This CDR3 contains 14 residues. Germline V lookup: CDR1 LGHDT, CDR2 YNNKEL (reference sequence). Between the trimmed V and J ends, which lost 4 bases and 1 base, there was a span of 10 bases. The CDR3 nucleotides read TGTGCCAGCAGCCCACGTATACTCCAAGAGACCCAGTACTTC. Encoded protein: CASSPRILQETQYF.

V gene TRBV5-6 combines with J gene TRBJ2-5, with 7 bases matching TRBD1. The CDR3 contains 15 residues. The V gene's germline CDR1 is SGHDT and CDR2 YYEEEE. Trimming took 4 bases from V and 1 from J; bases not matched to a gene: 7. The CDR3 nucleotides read TGTGCCAGCAGCAAGGGACAGCACTTCCAAGAGACCCAGTACTTC. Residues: CASSKGQHFQETQYF.

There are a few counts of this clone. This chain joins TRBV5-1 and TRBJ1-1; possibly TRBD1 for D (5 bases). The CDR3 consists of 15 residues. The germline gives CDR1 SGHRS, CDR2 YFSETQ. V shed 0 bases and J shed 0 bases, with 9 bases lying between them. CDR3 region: CASSLDVGVNTEAFF. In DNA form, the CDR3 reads TGCGCCAGCAGCTTGGATGTAGGGGTGAACACTGAAGCTTTCTTT.

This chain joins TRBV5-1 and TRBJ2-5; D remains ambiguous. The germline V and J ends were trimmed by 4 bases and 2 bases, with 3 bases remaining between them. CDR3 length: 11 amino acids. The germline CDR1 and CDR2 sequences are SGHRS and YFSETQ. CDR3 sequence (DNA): TGCGCCAGCAGCCTACAAGAGACCCAGTACTTC. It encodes CASSLQETQYF. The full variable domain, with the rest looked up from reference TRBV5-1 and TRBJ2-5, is KAGVTQTPRYLIKTRGQQVTLSCSPISGHRSVSWYQQTPGQGLQFLFEYFSETQRNKGNFPGRFSGRQFSNSRSEMNVSTLELGDSALYLCASSLQETQYFGPGTRLLVL.

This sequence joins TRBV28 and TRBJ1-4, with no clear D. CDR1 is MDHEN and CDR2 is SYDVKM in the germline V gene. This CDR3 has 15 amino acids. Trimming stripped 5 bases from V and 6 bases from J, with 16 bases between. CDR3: CASSPRRGMDEKLFF. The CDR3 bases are TGTGCCAGCAGTCCCCGTAGAGGGATGGATGAAAAACTGTTTTTT.